The T cell receptor beta chain under discussion was sequenced for a study of Ad26.COV2.S vaccination and SARS-CoV-2 variants (TCRdb year 2021). About the full investigation: Donors in the vaccine arm were drawn from COV1001, a multicentre, randomized, double-blind, placebo-controlled phase I-IIa trial testing Ad26.COV2.S in healthy adults. Blinding of investigators to trial group allocation was maintained during experiments and outcome assessment. Dosing of Ad26.COV2.S was intramuscular, at either 5x10^10 or 1x10^11 viral particles, delivered as one shot or as two shots spaced 56 days apart. A total of approximately 32 samples were included in the TCR-sequenced set, comprising some 20 Ad26.COV2.S vaccine recipients, 5 placebo recipients and 8 SARS-CoV-2 convalescent individuals. Trial participants were randomized into five groups of five: low-dose or high-dose Ad26.COV2.S given once or twice, or placebo on both occasions. Sequencing of the TCRbeta repertoire served to evaluate the specificity and breadth of SARS-CoV-2-reactive T cell receptors following Ad26.COV2.S vaccination. The investigation overall reported the following: According to the authors, total T cell responses may have been underestimated by the TCR breadth and depth analyses. After vaccination, substantial breadth of spike-specific CD8+ and CD4+ T cell responses was reported. Ad26.COV2.S recipients had higher spike-specific TCR breadth than placebo recipients (P = 0.0014). Vaccine and placebo recipients had comparable non-spike TCR breadth, which fits with the vaccine containing only spike. The study lacked the statistical power to compare responses across vaccine doses or regimens.

The cysteine opens and the phenylalanine closes a CDR3 of 15 amino acids. Solely the CDR3 DNA is kept, with 45 bases framed from the first base. V is reduced by 0 bases and J by 6 bases, leaving a spacing of 15 bases between them. CDR1 is given as LGHDT and CDR2 as YNNKEL, both from the germline V gene (reference sequence). What the treatment or condition label conveys for this sample: some 19 received Ad26.COV2.S at low or high dose, single or two shots; about 5 received placebo; per-sample allocation not given. Repertoires of vaccine and placebo recipients were sequenced from samples collected on day 63 after the first injection. Cohort 1b enrolled about two dozen adults aged 18-55 years at a single site in Boston, USA, between 29 July and 7 August 2020. Ad26.COV2.S was a replication-incompetent adenovirus type 26 vector expressing a prefusion-stabilized SARS-CoV-2 spike protein from the original Wuhan strain.

TCRbeta CDR3 regions were sequenced with the immunoSEQ Assay. After extraction, genomic DNA underwent amplification by bias-controlled multiplex PCR, followed by high-throughput sequencing. As for the original processing: To quantify the absolute abundance of each unique TCRbeta CDR3 region, sequences were collapsed and filtered. T cell fraction was estimated by normalization of TCRbeta template counts to usable DNA, with usable DNA being measured through amplification of reference genes present in all nucleated cells. Repertoire TCRs were annotated as SARS-CoV-2-specific by exact matching of V gene, CDR3 amino acid sequence and J gene to a known reactive TCR set. The reference SARS-CoV-2 TCR set was obtained from MIRA and was filtered for enrichment in COVID-19-positive ImmuneCODE repertoires, whereby public or cross-reactive TCRs were removed. Drawing on the MIRA antigens, annotated TCRs were analysed further at the level of specific ORF or position within ORF. Breadth was defined as annotated unique rearrangements over total unique productive rearrangements; depth was the summed frequency of those rearrangements. Two-sided Wilcoxon rank-sum tests were applied when comparing TCR breadth between groups. Entries here come from immuneACCESS through TCRdb and include only in-frame sequences with V and J called. Some clones fail to appear in such tables; in the studies checked, an unresolved V gene covers under half of the shortfall, and the cause of the remainder is unknown. The D gene and trimming were derived from the DNA, and the V and J assignments and clone size from that table. The sample table contains roughly 320,000 clones; only one count was recorded for more than 75% of them. The ten most abundant clones make up around 3.6% of the sample.

Points on this clone: Its specific antigen is unknown. No much larger clone exists at a distance of one base, and base qualities are not known.

The source of this sequence is a person between 18 and 60 years old who received the Ad26.COV2.S COVID-19 vaccine or a placebo. The source material was peripheral blood, sampled in a trial of Ad26.COV2.S vaccine versus placebo. This sequence uses TRBV3-1 (or the pseudogene TRBV3-2) and TRBJ2-7; the D gene identity is not certain. The nucleotide sequence is given as TGTGCCAGCAGCCAAGAAGGCACCCGGATAGCCGAGCAGTACTTC. Its translation is CASSQEGTRIAEQYF.